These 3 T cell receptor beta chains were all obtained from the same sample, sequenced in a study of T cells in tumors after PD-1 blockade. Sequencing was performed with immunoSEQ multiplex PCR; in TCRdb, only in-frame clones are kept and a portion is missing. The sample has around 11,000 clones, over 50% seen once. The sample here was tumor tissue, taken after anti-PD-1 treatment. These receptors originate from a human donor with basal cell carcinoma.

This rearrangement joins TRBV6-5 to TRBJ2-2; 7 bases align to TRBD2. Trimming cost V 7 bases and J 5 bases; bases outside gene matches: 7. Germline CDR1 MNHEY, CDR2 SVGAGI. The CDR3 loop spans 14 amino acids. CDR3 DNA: TGTGCCAGCATTGGGACGGGAGGTACCGGGGAGCTGTTTTTT. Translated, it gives CASIGTGGTGELFF.

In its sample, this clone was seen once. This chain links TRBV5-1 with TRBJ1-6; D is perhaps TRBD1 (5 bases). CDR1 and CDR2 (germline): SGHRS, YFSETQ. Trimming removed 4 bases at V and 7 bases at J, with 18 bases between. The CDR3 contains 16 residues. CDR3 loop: CASSLGTGKGNSPLHF. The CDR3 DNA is TGCGCCAGCAGCCTCGGGACGGGGAAGGGAAATTCACCCCTCCACTTT.

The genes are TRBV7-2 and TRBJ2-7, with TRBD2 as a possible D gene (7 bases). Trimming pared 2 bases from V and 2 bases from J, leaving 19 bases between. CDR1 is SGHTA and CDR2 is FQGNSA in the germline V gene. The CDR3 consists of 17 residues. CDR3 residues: CASSLLGGQIETYEQYF. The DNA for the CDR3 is TGTGCCAGCAGCTTATTGGGGGGGCAAATAGAGACCTACGAGCAGTACTTC.